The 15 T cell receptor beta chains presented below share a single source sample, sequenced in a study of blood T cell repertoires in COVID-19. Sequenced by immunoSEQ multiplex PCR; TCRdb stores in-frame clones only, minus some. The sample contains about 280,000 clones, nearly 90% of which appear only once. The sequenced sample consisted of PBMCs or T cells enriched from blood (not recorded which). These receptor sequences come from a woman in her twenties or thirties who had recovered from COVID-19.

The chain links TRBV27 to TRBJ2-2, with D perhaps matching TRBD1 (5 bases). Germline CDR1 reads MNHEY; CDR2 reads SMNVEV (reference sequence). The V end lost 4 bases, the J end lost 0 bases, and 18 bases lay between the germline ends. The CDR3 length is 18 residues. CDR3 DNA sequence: TGTGCCAGCAGTTACTTTAGCAGGGTCCGGGCGAACACCGGGGAGCTGTTTTTT. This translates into CASSYFSRVRANTGELFF.

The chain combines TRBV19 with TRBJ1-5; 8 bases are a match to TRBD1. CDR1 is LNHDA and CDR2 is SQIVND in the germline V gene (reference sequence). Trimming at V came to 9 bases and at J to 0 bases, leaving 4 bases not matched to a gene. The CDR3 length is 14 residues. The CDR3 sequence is CASRGLYSNQPQHF. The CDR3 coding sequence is TGTGCCAGCAGGGGGCTCTATAGCAATCAGCCCCAGCATTTT.

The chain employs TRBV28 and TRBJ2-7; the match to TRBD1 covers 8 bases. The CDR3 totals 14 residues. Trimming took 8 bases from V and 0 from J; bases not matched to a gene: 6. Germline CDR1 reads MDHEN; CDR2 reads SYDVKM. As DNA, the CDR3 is TGTGCCAGCTGTACCGGGACAGGCTCCTACGAGCAGTACTTC. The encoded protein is CASCTGTGSYEQYF.

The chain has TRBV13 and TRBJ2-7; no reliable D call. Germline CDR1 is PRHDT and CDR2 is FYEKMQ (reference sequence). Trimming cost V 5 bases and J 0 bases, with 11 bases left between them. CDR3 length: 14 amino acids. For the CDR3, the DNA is TGTGCCAGCAGCACGAACCGGGTCTCCTACGAGCAGTACTTC. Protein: CASSTNRVSYEQYF.

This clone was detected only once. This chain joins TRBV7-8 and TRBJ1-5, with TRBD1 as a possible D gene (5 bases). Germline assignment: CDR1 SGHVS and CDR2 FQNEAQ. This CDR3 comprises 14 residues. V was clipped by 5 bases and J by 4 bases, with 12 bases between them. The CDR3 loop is CASSARGGNQPQHF. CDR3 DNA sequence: TGTGCCAGCAGCGCAAGGGGTGGAAATCAGCCCCAGCATTTT.

DNA of the CDR3: TGTGCCAGTAGTTCCCCGGGGGGACTAGCGGGGACGAACACCGGGGAGCTGTTTTTT. It specifies CASSSPGGLAGTNTGELFF. The rearrangement uses TRBV19 and TRBJ2-2, with 13 bases fitting TRBD2. The CDR3 is made up of 19 amino acids. The germline gives CDR1 LNHDA, CDR2 SQIVND (reference sequence). Trimming took 5 bases from V and 0 from J; bases not matched to a gene: 9.

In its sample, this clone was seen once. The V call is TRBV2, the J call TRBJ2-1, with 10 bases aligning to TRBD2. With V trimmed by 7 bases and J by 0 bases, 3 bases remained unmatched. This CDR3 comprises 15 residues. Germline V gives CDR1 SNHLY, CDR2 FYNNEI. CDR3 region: CASTQREGSYNEQFF. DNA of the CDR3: TGTGCCAGCACCCAGCGGGAGGGCTCCTACAATGAGCAGTTCTTC.

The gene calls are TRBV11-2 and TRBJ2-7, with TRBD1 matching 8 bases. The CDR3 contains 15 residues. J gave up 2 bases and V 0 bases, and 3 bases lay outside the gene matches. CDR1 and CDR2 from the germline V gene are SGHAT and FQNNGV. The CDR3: CASSLEQGETYEQYF. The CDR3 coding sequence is TGTGCCAGCAGCTTAGAACAGGGGGAGACCTACGAGCAGTACTTC. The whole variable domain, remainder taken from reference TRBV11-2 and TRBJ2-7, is EAGVAQSPRYKIIEKRQSVAFWCNPISGHATLYWYQQILGQGPKLLIQFQNNGVVDDSQLPKDRFSAERLKGVDSTLKIQPAKLEDSAVYLCASSLEQGETYEQYFGPGTRLTVT.

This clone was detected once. Here the CDR3 DNA reads TGTGCCAGCAGCTTAGTAGGGGCAGGGGGCTACACTGAAGCTTTCTTT. It yields the protein CASSLVGAGGYTEAFF. The chain has TRBV11-3 and TRBJ1-1, with 8 bases lining up with TRBD1. Germline V gene data show CDR1 as SGHNT and CDR2 as YENEEA. CDR3 length equals 16 residues. The ends lost 1 base at V and 3 bases at J; junction bases unmatched: 7. Together with reference TRBV11-3 and TRBJ1-1, the CDR3 gives the full variable domain: EAGVVQSPRYKIIEKKQPVAFWCNPISGHNTLYWYLQNLGQGPELLIRYENEEAVDDSQLPKDRFSAERLKGVDSTLKIQPAELGDSAVYLCASSLVGAGGYTEAFFGQGTRLTVV.

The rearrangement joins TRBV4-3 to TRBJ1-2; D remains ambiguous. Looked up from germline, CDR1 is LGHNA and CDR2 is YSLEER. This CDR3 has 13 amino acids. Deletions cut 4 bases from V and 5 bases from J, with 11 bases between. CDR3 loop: CASSRTDFYGYTF. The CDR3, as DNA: TGCGCCAGCAGCCGGACGGACTTTTATGGCTACACCTTC.

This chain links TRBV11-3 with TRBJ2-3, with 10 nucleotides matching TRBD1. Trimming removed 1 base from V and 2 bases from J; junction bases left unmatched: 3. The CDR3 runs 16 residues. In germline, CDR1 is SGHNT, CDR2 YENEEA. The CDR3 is CASSLVGTGDTDTQYF. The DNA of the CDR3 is TGTGCCAGCAGCTTAGTGGGGACAGGGGACACAGATACGCAGTATTTT.

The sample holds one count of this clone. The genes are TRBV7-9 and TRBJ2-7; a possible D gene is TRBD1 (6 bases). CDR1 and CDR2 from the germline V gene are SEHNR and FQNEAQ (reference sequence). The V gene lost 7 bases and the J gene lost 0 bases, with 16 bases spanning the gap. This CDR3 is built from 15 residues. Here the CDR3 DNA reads TGTGCCAGCACCTCTAGGGGGAGTAGCTCCTACGAGCAGTACTTC. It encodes CASTSRGSSSYEQYF.

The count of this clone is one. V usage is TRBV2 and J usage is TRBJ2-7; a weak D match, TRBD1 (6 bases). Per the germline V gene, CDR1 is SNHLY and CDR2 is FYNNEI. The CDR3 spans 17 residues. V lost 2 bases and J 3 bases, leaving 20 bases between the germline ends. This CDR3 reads CASSEWGPVASGYEQYF. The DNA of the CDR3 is TGTGCCAGCAGTGAATGGGGGCCTGTTGCTTCCGGCTACGAGCAGTACTTC.

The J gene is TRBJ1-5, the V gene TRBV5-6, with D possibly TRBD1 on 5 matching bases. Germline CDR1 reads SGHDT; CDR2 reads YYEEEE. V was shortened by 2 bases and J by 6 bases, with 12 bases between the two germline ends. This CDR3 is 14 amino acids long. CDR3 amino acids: CASSFRGEGQPQHF. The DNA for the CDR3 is TGTGCCAGCAGCTTTCGGGGGGAAGGTCAGCCCCAGCATTTT.

Here the CDR3 reads CASSLLPSWREGNNEQFF. The CDR3 bases are TGTGCCAGCAGTTTATTACCCTCTTGGCGGGAGGGCAACAATGAGCAGTTCTTC. This chain connects TRBV28 to TRBJ2-1, with 9 bases lining up with TRBD2. CDR3 length: 18 residues. The germline V gene encodes CDR1 MDHEN and CDR2 SYDVKM. Losses at the gene ends were 1 base for V and 5 bases for J; bases not matched to a gene: 12.